These 23 T cell receptor beta chains originate from one sample sequenced in a study of shared clonotypes between healthy human individuals. Produced via immunoSEQ multiplex PCR; TCRdb's table is partial and in-frame only. The sample carries some 2.1 million clones, 95% recorded once. Input material: naive CD4+ T cells sorted from blood. The subset was: CD45RA+ positively selected. These receptors all stem from a man aged 18 to 30 in good health.

The gene calls are TRBV11-2 and TRBJ1-1; D is perhaps TRBD1 (5 bases). Germline CDR1 and CDR2: SGHAT and FQNNGV. The V and J ends lost 6 bases and 4 bases respectively, with 15 bases between them. The CDR3 length is 14 residues. This chain's CDR3 is CASSFDRPITEAFF. For the CDR3, the DNA is TGTGCCAGCAGTTTCGACAGACCCATCACTGAAGCTTTCTTT.

CDR3 in DNA: TGTGCCAGCAGTAGTGACAGGGGGTGGTTCAATGAAAAACTGTTTTTT. Protein: CASSSDRGWFNEKLFF. This chain joins TRBV28 and TRBJ1-4, with 9 positions matching TRBD1. This CDR3 region has 16 residues. J was trimmed by 5 bases and V by 5 bases; bases with no gene match: 9. From germline, CDR1 is MDHEN and CDR2 SYDVKM.

The chain is built from TRBV7-6 and TRBJ1-4; D perhaps matches TRBD1 (6 bases). The germline V gene has CDR1 SGHVS and CDR2 FNYEAQ. The length of the CDR3 is 21 residues. V was shortened by 2 bases and J by 6 bases, with 31 bases between the two germline ends. In DNA form, the CDR3 reads TGTGCCAGCAGCTTAATTCCCGCGTTGAGATCGGAGGACGGGGGCGATGAAAAACTGTTTTTT. Protein product: CASSLIPALRSEDGGDEKLFF.

This clone was seen just once. The rearrangement uses TRBV28 and TRBJ2-7, with 8 bases aligning to TRBD2. Looked up from germline, CDR1 is MDHEN and CDR2 is SYDVKM. The CDR3 consists of 11 residues. V lost 10 bases and J lost 3; bases outside the gene matches: 2. The CDR3 is CAIGGDYEQYF. The CDR3 DNA reads TGTGCCATCGGGGGGGACTACGAGCAGTACTTC.

This clone was observed once. This chain uses TRBV5-1 with TRBJ2-3; D is ambiguous. Trimming pared 3 bases from V and 5 bases from J, leaving 10 bases between. The germline CDR1 and CDR2 sequences are SGHRS and YFSETQ. The CDR3 loop spans 13 amino acids. CDR3 loop: CASSSLNGDTQYF. The CDR3 DNA reads as TGCGCCAGCAGCTCGCTCAACGGAGATACGCAGTATTTT. Filled out from reference TRBV5-1 and TRBJ2-3, the complete variable domain reads KAGVTQTPRYLIKTRGQQVTLSCSPISGHRSVSWYQQTPGQGLQFLFEYFSETQRNKGNFPGRFSGRQFSNSRSEMNVSTLELGDSALYLCASSSLNGDTQYFGPGTRLTVL.

The chain joins TRBV18 to TRBJ2-2; no clear D. The V gene lost 2 bases and the J gene lost 5 bases, with 15 bases spanning the gap. This CDR3 has 16 amino acids. Germline V CDR1 and CDR2: KGHSH, LQKENI. The CDR3 protein is CASSPSTMDVTGELFF. In DNA form, the CDR3 reads TGTGCCAGCTCACCATCCACCATGGATGTAACCGGGGAGCTGTTTTTT. The full variable domain, completed using reference TRBV18 and TRBJ2-2, is NAGVMQNPRHLVRRRGQEARLRCSPMKGHSHVYWYRQLPEEGLKFMVYLQKENIIDESGMPKERFSAEFPKEGPSILRIQQVVRGDSAAYFCASSPSTMDVTGELFFGEGSRLTVL.

V usage is TRBV27 and J usage is TRBJ1-1; the D is unclear. V lost 4 bases, J lost 0 bases, and 6 bases lay in between. The germline V gene has CDR1 MNHEY and CDR2 SMNVEV (reference sequence). This CDR3 spans 13 amino acids. The CDR3 DNA sequence: TGTGCCAGCAGTTCGAGCCTGAACACTGAAGCTTTCTTT. Amino acids: CASSSSLNTEAFF.

This clone was seen once. The V call is TRBV19, the J call TRBJ1-1; possibly TRBD1 for D (5 bases). The CDR3 is 15 amino acids. The germline CDR1 and CDR2 sequences are LNHDA and SQIVND (reference sequence). Trimming left V 4 bases short and J 5 bases short, with 17 bases between. CDR3 sequence reads: CASSTTQGSRTEAFF. CDR3 in DNA: TGTGCCAGTAGTACCACCCAGGGATCGCGAACTGAAGCTTTCTTT.

This chain uses TRBV6-1 with TRBJ1-2, with D perhaps TRBD1 (5 bases). V lost 6 bases and J 5 bases, leaving 13 bases between the germline ends. Looked up from germline, CDR1 is MNHNS and CDR2 is SASEGT. The CDR3 is 13 residues long. The CDR3 bases are TGTGCCAGCAGCGCTGGACACCCGTATGGCTACACCTTC. It encodes CASSAGHPYGYTF.

The chain is built from TRBV6-5 and TRBJ1-1, with unresolved D. The V gene lost 5 bases and the J gene lost 0 bases, with 7 bases spanning the gap. This CDR3 is built from 13 residues. Germline CDR1 reads MNHEY; CDR2 reads SVGAGI. CDR3 nucleotide sequence: TGTGCCAGCAGTGCCCGAATGAACACTGAAGCTTTCTTT. This codes for CASSARMNTEAFF.

The chain couples TRBV30 to TRBJ1-4; TRBD1 is a possible D gene (6 bases). The V end was cut by 5 bases, the J end by 10 bases, with 8 bases between. This CDR3 spans 10 amino acids. Germline V gene lookup returns CDR1 GTSNPN and CDR2 SVGIG (reference sequence). As DNA, the CDR3 is TGTGCCTGGGGACAGATAAAACTGTTTTTT. Its protein is CAWGQIKLFF.

The V call is TRBV5-4, the J call TRBJ2-5, with D perhaps TRBD1 (10 bases). This CDR3 spans 19 amino acids. Germline CDR1 reads SGHNT; CDR2 reads YYREEE (reference sequence). V was clipped by 6 bases and J by 5 bases, with 32 bases between them. CDR3 sequence: CASTRRGTGVSGRMETQYF. As DNA, the CDR3 is TGTGCCAGCACCAGACGGGGGACAGGGGTAAGCGGGAGGATGGAGACCCAGTACTTC.

The chain has TRBV10-3 and TRBJ2-1; 8 bases match TRBD2. Germline loops: CDR1 ENHRY, CDR2 SYGVKD. The CDR3 is 14 residues long. The J segment lost 0 bases and the V segment lost 6 bases, leaving 1 base of the junction unmatched. Here the CDR3 reads CAIRTSVSYNEQFF. In DNA form, the CDR3 reads TGTGCCATCAGGACTAGCGTCTCCTACAATGAGCAGTTCTTC.

The chain employs TRBV28 and TRBJ2-6, with D uncertain. The germline V gene has CDR1 MDHEN and CDR2 SYDVKM. CDR3 size: 12 residues. The CDR3 DNA reads TGTACCGTACGTTCTGGGGCCAACGTCCTGACTTTC. As protein: CTVRSGANVLTF. Based on the CDR3 plus reference TRBV28 and TRBJ2-6, the full variable domain is DVKVTQSSRYLVKRTGEKVFLECVQDMDHENMFWYRQDPGLGLRLIYFSYDVKMKEKGDIPEGYSVSREKKERFSLILESASTNQTSMYLCTVRSGANVLTFGAGSRLTVL.

This chain joins TRBV19 and TRBJ2-7; D call uncertain. The V end lost 4 bases, the J end lost 0 bases, and 7 bases lay between the germline ends. This CDR3 region has 13 residues. Germline V lookup: CDR1 LNHDA, CDR2 SQIVND (reference sequence). The CDR3: CASSTVSSYEQYF. CDR3 bases: TGTGCCAGTAGTACCGTCAGCTCCTACGAGCAGTACTTC.

This chain joins TRBV6-1 and TRBJ2-7; 8 bases agree with TRBD2. J was trimmed by 4 bases and V by 0 bases; bases with no gene match: 5. CDR1 and CDR2 (germline): MNHNS, SASEGT. The CDR3 extends over 15 amino acids. DNA of the CDR3: TGTGCCAGCAGTGAAGCCCCCGGGGGGGTGTACGAGCAGTACTTC. This encodes CASSEAPGGVYEQYF.

The chain has TRBV4-1 and TRBJ1-3; D gene ambiguous. Between the trimmed V and J ends, which lost 0 bases and 0 bases, there was a span of 9 bases. This CDR3 has 16 amino acids. Germline values: CDR1 MGHRA, CDR2 YSYEKL. CDR3: CASSQDSTGSGNTIYF. As DNA, the CDR3 is TGCGCCAGCAGCCAAGACAGCACCGGCTCTGGAAACACCATATATTTT.

The genes are TRBV7-2 and TRBJ2-7; 12 bases fit TRBD2. Per the germline V gene, CDR1 is SGHTA and CDR2 is FQGNSA. Trimming cost V 2 bases and J 6 bases; bases outside gene matches: 5. The CDR3 totals 15 residues. CDR3 DNA sequence: TGTGCCAGCAGCTTACTAGGACTAGCGGGGTCCGAGCAGTACTTC. Protein sequence: CASSLLGLAGSEQYF.

The rearrangement uses TRBV19 and TRBJ1-2; D not certain. Germline V gives CDR1 LNHDA, CDR2 SQIVND (reference sequence). The V end lost 10 bases, the J end lost 6 bases, and 15 bases lay between the germline ends. This CDR3 is 12 amino acids long. Here the CDR3 reads CATQRGKDGYTF. DNA of the CDR3: TGTGCCACCCAACGAGGGAAAGATGGCTACACCTTC. The complete variable domain, with remaining parts taken from reference TRBV19 and TRBJ1-2, reads DGGITQSPKYLFRKEGQNVTLSCEQNLNHDAMYWYRQDPGQGLRLIYYSQIVNDFQKGDIAEGYSVSREKKESFPLTVTSAQKNPTAFYLCATQRGKDGYTFGSGTRLTVV.

The rearrangement uses TRBV2 and TRBJ1-2; D not resolved. With 6 bases removed from V and 0 bases from J, the gap between germline ends came to 8 bases. This CDR3 contains 13 residues. CDR1 and CDR2 (germline): SNHLY, FYNNEI. The DNA of the CDR3 is TGTGCCAGCAGGGTTCCCTCTAACTATGGCTACACCTTC. Protein: CASRVPSNYGYTF.

Note on this clone: The identical CDR3 is also encoded by other nucleotide sequences in the sample. The rearrangement joins TRBV25-1 to TRBJ1-4; TRBD1 is a possible D gene (5 bases). V was shortened by 3 bases and J by 3 bases, with 11 bases between the two germline ends. CDR3 length: 15 amino acids. Germline V gene data show CDR1 as MGHDK and CDR2 as SYGVNS. The CDR3 DNA is TGTGCCAGCAGTGATCCCAGAGGGGCTAATGAAAAACTGTTTTTT. Protein product: CASSDPRGANEKLFF.

This clone was counted a single time. The chain links TRBV23-1 to TRBJ2-7; a possible D gene is TRBD2 (5 bases). TRBV23-1 has ORF status, its function being uncertain. With 0 bases removed from V and 3 bases from J, the gap between germline ends came to 9 bases. The CDR3 contains 14 residues. The CDR3 loop is CASSQSKRFYEQYF. The CDR3 DNA follows: TGCGCCAGCAGTCAATCTAAGCGGTTCTACGAGCAGTACTTC.

V is TRBV18 and J is TRBJ2-7; D gene uncertain. Germline V gene sequence: CDR1 KGHSH, CDR2 LQKENI. V lost 1 base and J lost 0, with 13 bases in between. The CDR3 has 16 amino acids. The DNA for the CDR3 is TGTGCCAGCTCACCACTCCCGGCGCAGTCCTCCTACGAGCAGTACTTC. As protein: CASSPLPAQSSYEQYF.